Listed below are T cell receptor beta chains from one sample, sequenced in a study of blood T cell repertoires in COVID-19. Profiling relied on immunoSEQ multiplex PCR, and the TCRdb table lists in-frame clones only, not all of them. The data hold roughly 45,000 clones, with roughly four fifths observed a single time. The sample consisted of peripheral blood. The receptor set was obtained from a woman aged 60 to 75 with acute or convalescent COVID-19. Each CDR3 is given without its conserved first and last residue. Each record gives: V gene, D gene, J gene, CDR3 protein. D genes are given only for firm matches.

v_gene: TRBV4-2
d_gene: TRBD1
j_gene: TRBJ1-1
CDR3aa: ASSPGGMPLRGEAF

v_gene: TRBV9
d_gene: TRBD1
j_gene: TRBJ1-2
CDR3aa: ASRGTGPYGYT

v_gene: TRBV5-1
d_gene: NA
j_gene: TRBJ1-4
CDR3aa: ASSRGGTNEKLF

v_gene: TRBV4-3
d_gene: TRBD1
j_gene: TRBJ1-2
CDR3aa: ASSQGQGALESGYT

v_gene: TRBV10-3
d_gene: TRBD2
j_gene: TRBJ2-3
CDR3aa: AISGPSGGLDTDTQY

v_gene: TRBV5-1
d_gene: NA
j_gene: TRBJ1-1
CDR3aa: ASSEVGGPNTEAF

v_gene: TRBV29-1
d_gene: NA
j_gene: TRBJ1-1
CDR3aa: SAVGENTEAF

v_gene: TRBV5-1
d_gene: TRBD1
j_gene: TRBJ2-2
CDR3aa: ASSWGQGSFNTGELF

v_gene: TRBV29-1
d_gene: NA
j_gene: TRBJ1-1
CDR3aa: SGVDFGLSTEAF

v_gene: TRBV6-5
d_gene: NA
j_gene: TRBJ2-2
CDR3aa: ASSSRDNTGELF

v_gene: TRBV6-5
d_gene: NA
j_gene: TRBJ2-7
CDR3aa: ASSYAGFHEQY

v_gene: TRBV29-1
d_gene: NA
j_gene: TRBJ2-7
CDR3aa: SATGTFYEQY

v_gene: TRBV12-3/TRBV12-4
d_gene: NA
j_gene: TRBJ2-1
CDR3aa: ASSFRTVGEQF

v_gene: TRBV6-5
d_gene: TRBD2
j_gene: TRBJ2-7
CDR3aa: ASSPAGGLGEQY

v_gene: TRBV24-1
d_gene: NA
j_gene: TRBJ2-3
CDR3aa: ATSDTSMDTQY

v_gene: TRBV6-5
d_gene: NA
j_gene: TRBJ1-5
CDR3aa: ASSYSGRASNQPQH

v_gene: TRBV11-2
d_gene: TRBD2
j_gene: TRBJ2-2
CDR3aa: ASSGLSGGPGELF

v_gene: TRBV21-1
d_gene: NA
j_gene: TRBJ1-2
CDR3aa: ASTQPGTGNYGYT

v_gene: TRBV7-8
d_gene: NA
j_gene: TRBJ1-1
CDR3aa: ASSPLTDNTEAF

v_gene: TRBV11-1
d_gene: NA
j_gene: TRBJ2-7
CDR3aa: ASSLVGQRNTMQY

v_gene: TRBV2
d_gene: TRBD1
j_gene: TRBJ1-2
CDR3aa: ASRSRQGNYGYT

v_gene: TRBV19
d_gene: TRBD1
j_gene: TRBJ2-2
CDR3aa: ASSINRGQGELF

v_gene: TRBV12-3/TRBV12-4
d_gene: NA
j_gene: TRBJ1-3
CDR3aa: ASVYRAGNTIY

v_gene: TRBV5-5
d_gene: NA
j_gene: TRBJ1-6
CDR3aa: ASSLPATGSPPLH

v_gene: TRBV14
d_gene: NA
j_gene: TRBJ1-3
CDR3aa: ASSRLQGSGNTIY

v_gene: TRBV29-1
d_gene: NA
j_gene: TRBJ1-1
CDR3aa: SAEPGNTEAF

v_gene: TRBV9
d_gene: NA
j_gene: TRBJ1-4
CDR3aa: ASSVGRVPNEKLF

v_gene: TRBV19
d_gene: NA
j_gene: TRBJ1-2
CDR3aa: ASSILSNGYT

v_gene: TRBV4-3
d_gene: NA
j_gene: TRBJ2-7
CDR3aa: ASSQDRGRGSEQY

v_gene: TRBV14
d_gene: NA
j_gene: TRBJ1-2
CDR3aa: ASSQHTGKLTHGYT

v_gene: TRBV10-2
d_gene: NA
j_gene: TRBJ1-1
CDR3aa: ASRHGQLNTEAF

v_gene: TRBV6-5
d_gene: TRBD1
j_gene: TRBJ2-2
CDR3aa: ASTGTGGIGELF

v_gene: TRBV19
d_gene: NA
j_gene: TRBJ1-2
CDR3aa: ASSLRQGGNGYT

v_gene: TRBV5-5
d_gene: TRBD1
j_gene: TRBJ2-7
CDR3aa: ASSPFQGTGVREQY

v_gene: TRBV3-1/TRBV3-2
d_gene: NA
j_gene: TRBJ2-7
CDR3aa: ASSRGTPNEQY

v_gene: TRBV7-3
d_gene: NA
j_gene: TRBJ2-2
CDR3aa: ASSPTSYTGELF

v_gene: TRBV12-5
d_gene: NA
j_gene: TRBJ1-5
CDR3aa: ASGLVQGQPQH

v_gene: TRBV3-1/TRBV3-2
d_gene: NA
j_gene: TRBJ2-1
CDR3aa: ASSDVAEQF

v_gene: TRBV14
d_gene: TRBD1
j_gene: TRBJ1-6
CDR3aa: ASSQRDLTGWESPLH

v_gene: TRBV7-8
d_gene: NA
j_gene: TRBJ1-2
CDR3aa: ASSLGLGDYGYT

v_gene: TRBV6-5
d_gene: NA
j_gene: TRBJ1-3
CDR3aa: ASSYSQGNTIY

v_gene: TRBV5-1
d_gene: TRBD2
j_gene: TRBJ2-2
CDR3aa: ASSPLASGLNTGELF

v_gene: TRBV7-2
d_gene: NA
j_gene: TRBJ1-1
CDR3aa: ASSFSGARHTEAF

v_gene: TRBV19
d_gene: NA
j_gene: TRBJ1-6
CDR3aa: ASSTRGRDNSPLH

v_gene: TRBV10-1
d_gene: NA
j_gene: TRBJ1-4
CDR3aa: ASSVQTGEKLF

v_gene: TRBV12-3/TRBV12-4
d_gene: NA
j_gene: TRBJ2-2
CDR3aa: ASGPYTGELF

v_gene: TRBV7-7
d_gene: NA
j_gene: TRBJ2-2
CDR3aa: ASSLAAGFTGELF

v_gene: TRBV7-6
d_gene: TRBD1
j_gene: TRBJ1-1
CDR3aa: ASSEGTGAYTEAF

v_gene: TRBV2
d_gene: NA
j_gene: TRBJ1-6
CDR3aa: ASSMREGRNSPLH

v_gene: TRBV4-1
d_gene: TRBD2
j_gene: TRBJ2-1
CDR3aa: ASSQGLGSGNEQF

v_gene: TRBV19
d_gene: NA
j_gene: TRBJ2-7
CDR3aa: ASRGTAYEQY

v_gene: TRBV27
d_gene: TRBD1
j_gene: TRBJ1-6
CDR3aa: ASSFVGQGRSPLH

v_gene: TRBV4-1
d_gene: TRBD1
j_gene: TRBJ1-4
CDR3aa: ASSQIGTGVEKLF

v_gene: TRBV7-2
d_gene: TRBD2
j_gene: TRBJ2-1
CDR3aa: ASSRSGGADEQF